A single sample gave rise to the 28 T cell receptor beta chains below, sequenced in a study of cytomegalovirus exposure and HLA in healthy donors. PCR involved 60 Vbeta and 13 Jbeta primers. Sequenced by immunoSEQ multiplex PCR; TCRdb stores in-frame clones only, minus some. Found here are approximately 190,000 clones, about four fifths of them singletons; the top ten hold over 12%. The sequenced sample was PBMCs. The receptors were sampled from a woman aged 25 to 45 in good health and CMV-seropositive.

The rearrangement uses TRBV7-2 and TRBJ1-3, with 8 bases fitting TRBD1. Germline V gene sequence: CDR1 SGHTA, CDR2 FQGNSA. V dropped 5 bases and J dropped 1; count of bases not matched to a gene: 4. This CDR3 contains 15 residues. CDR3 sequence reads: CASSPRTGSGNTIYF. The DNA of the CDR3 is TGTGCCAGCAGCCCGAGGACAGGGTCTGGAAACACCATATATTTT.

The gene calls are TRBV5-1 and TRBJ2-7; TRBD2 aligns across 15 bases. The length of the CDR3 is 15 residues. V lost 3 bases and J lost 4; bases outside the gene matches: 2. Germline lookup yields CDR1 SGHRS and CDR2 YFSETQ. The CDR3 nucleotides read TGCGCCAGCAGCTGGGGGACTAGCGGGGGGTACGAGCAGTACTTC. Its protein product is CASSWGTSGGYEQYF.

CDR3 in amino acids: CASSLESINSNQPQHF. The CDR3 DNA is TGTGCCAGTAGTCTGGAGTCGATTAATAGCAATCAGCCCCAGCATTTT. The V and J genes are TRBV19 and TRBJ1-5; D not certain. The CDR3 contains 16 residues. V lost 5 bases to trimming and J lost 0 bases, with 14 bases between them. In germline, CDR1 is LNHDA, CDR2 SQIVND (reference sequence). Together with reference TRBV19 and TRBJ1-5, the CDR3 gives the full variable domain: DGGITQSPKYLFRKEGQNVTLSCEQNLNHDAMYWYRQDPGQGLRLIYYSQIVNDFQKGDIAEGYSVSREKKESFPLTVTSAQKNPTAFYLCASSLESINSNQPQHFGDGTRLSIL.

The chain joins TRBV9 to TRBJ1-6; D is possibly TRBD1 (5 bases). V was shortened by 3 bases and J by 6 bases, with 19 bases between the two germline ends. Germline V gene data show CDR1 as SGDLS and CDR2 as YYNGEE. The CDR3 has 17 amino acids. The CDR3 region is CASSDRGAITLNSPLHF. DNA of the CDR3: TGTGCCAGCAGCGATCGCGGGGCTATAACACTTAATTCACCCCTCCACTTT.

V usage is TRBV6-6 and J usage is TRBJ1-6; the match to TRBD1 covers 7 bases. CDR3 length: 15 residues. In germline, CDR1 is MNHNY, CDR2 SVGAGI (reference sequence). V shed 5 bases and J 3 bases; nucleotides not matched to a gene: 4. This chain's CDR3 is CASSTTGNYNSPLHF. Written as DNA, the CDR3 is TGTGCCAGCAGTACGACAGGGAACTATAATTCACCCCTCCACTTT.

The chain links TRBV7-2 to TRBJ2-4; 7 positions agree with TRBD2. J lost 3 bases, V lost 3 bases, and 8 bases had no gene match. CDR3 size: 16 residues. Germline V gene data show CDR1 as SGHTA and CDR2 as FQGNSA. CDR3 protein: CASSLEGTTIKNIQYF. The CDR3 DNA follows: TGTGCCAGCAGCTTGGAAGGGACTACAATCAAAAACATTCAGTACTTC. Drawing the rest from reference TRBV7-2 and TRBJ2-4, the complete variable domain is GAGVSQSPSNKVTEKGKDVELRCDPISGHTALYWYRQSLGQGLEFLIYFQGNSAPDKSGLPSDRFSAERTGGSVSTLTIQRTQQEDSAVYLCASSLEGTTIKNIQYFGAGTRLSVL.

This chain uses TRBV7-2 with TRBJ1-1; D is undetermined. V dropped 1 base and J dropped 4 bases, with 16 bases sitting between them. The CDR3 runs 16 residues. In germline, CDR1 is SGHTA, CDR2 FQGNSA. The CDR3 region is CASSLVPLDLGTEAFF. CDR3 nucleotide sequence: TGTGCCAGCAGCTTAGTCCCCCTCGACTTGGGCACTGAAGCTTTCTTT.

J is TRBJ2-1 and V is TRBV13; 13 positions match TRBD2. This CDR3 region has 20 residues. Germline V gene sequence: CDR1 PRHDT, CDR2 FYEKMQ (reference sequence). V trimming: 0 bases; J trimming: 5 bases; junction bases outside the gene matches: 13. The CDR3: CASSLGLPLAGGPFHNEQFF. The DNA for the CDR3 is TGTGCCAGCAGCTTAGGCCTCCCACTAGCGGGGGGGCCCTTCCACAATGAGCAGTTCTTC.

CDR3 sequence (DNA): TGTGCCAGCAGCAAAAGTAGGGGAATCGGGGAGCTGTTTTTT. This encodes CASSKSRGIGELFF. The rearrangement uses TRBV21-1 and TRBJ2-2; the D call of TRBD1 is as the table states it, not checked on the DNA. TRBV21-1 is reported as a pseudogene. There are 14 residues in the CDR3.

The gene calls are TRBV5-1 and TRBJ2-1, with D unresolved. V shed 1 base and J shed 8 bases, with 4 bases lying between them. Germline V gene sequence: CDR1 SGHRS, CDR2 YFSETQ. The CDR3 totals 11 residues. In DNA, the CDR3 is TGCGCCAGCAGCTTGACGGATGAGCAGTTCTTC. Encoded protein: CASSLTDEQFF.

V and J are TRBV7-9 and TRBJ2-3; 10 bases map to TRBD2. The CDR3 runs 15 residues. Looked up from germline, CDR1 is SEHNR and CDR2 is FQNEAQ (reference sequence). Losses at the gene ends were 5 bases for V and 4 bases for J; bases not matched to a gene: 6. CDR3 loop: CASSGVAGGPDTQYF. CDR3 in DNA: TGTGCCAGCAGCGGCGTAGCGGGGGGCCCAGATACGCAGTATTTT.

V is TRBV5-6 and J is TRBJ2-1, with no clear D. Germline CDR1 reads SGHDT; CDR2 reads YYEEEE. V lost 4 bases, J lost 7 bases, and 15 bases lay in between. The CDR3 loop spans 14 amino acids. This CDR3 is CASSLLRGMNEQFF. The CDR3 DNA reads TGTGCCAGCAGCCTCTTGAGAGGAATGAATGAGCAGTTCTTC.

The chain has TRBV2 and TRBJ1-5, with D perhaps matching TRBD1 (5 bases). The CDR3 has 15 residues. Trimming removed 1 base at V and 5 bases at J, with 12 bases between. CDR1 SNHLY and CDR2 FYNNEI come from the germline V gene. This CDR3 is CASSEDRPLYQPQHF. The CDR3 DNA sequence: TGTGCCAGCAGTGAAGACAGGCCACTCTATCAGCCCCAGCATTTT.

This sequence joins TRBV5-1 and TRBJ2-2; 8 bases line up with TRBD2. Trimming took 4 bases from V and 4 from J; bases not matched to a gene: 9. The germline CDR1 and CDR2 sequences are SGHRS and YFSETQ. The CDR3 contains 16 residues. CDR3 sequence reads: CASSGLAGTGTGELFF. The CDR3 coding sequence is TGCGCCAGCAGCGGATTAGCGGGAACGGGCACCGGGGAGCTGTTTTTT.

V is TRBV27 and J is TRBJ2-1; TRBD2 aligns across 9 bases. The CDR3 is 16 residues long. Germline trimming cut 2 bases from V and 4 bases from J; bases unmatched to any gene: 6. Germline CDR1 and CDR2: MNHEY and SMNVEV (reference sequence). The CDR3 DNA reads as TGTGCCAGCAGTTTACCGGCGGGAGGGCCTTACAATGAGCAGTTCTTC. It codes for CASSLPAGGPYNEQFF.

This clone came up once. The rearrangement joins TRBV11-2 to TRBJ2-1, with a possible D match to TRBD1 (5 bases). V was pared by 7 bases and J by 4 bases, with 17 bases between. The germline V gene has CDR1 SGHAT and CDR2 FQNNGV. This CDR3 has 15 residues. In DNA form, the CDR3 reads TGTGCCAGCACGGCCGAATGGCAGGGATACAATGAGCAGTTCTTC. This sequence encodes CASTAEWQGYNEQFF.

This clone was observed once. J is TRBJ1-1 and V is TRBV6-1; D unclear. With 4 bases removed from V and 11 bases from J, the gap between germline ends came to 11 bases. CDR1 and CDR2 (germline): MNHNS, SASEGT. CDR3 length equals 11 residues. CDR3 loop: CASSATVGAFF. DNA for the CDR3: TGTGCCAGCAGTGCAACAGTGGGCGCTTTCTTT.

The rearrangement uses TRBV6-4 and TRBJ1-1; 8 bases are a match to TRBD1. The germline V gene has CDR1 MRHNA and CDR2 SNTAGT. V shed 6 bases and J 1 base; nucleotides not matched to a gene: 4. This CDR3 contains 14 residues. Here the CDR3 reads CASRVTGGNTEAFF. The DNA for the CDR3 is TGTGCCAGCAGGGTAACAGGGGGGAACACTGAAGCTTTCTTT.

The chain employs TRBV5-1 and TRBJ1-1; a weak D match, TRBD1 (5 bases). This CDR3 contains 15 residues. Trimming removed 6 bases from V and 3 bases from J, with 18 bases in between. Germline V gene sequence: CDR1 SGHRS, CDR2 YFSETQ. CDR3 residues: CASTQGWLEDTEAFF. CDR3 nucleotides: TGCGCCAGCACTCAGGGTTGGCTTGAGGACACTGAAGCTTTCTTT.

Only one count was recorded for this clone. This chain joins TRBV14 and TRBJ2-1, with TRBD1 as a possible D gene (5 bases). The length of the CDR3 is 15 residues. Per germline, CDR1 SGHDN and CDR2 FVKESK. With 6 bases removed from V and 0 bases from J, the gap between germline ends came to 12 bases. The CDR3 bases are TGTGCCAGCAGTACAGGCGCCAGCTCCTACAATGAGCAGTTCTTC. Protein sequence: CASSTGASSYNEQFF.

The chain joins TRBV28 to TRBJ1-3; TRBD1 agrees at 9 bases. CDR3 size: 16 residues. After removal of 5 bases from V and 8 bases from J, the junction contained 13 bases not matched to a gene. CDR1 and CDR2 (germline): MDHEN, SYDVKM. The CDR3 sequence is CASSPAQGTGQDTIYF. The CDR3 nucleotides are TGTGCCAGCAGTCCAGCCCAGGGGACAGGGCAGGACACCATATATTTT. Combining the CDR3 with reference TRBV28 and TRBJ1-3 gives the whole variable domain DVKVTQSSRYLVKRTGEKVFLECVQDMDHENMFWYRQDPGLGLRLIYFSYDVKMKEKGDIPEGYSVSREKKERFSLILESASTNQTSMYLCASSPAQGTGQDTIYFGEGSWLTVV.

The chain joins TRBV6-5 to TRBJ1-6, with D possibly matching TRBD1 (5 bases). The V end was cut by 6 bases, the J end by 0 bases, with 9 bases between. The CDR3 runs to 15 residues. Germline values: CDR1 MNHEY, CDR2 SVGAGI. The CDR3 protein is CASRGGSSYNSPLHF. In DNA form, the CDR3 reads TGTGCCAGCAGGGGGGGGAGCTCCTATAATTCACCCCTCCACTTT.

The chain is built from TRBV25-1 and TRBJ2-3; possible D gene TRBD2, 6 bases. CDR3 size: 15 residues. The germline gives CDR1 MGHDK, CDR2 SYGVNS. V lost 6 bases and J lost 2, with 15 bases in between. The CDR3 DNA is TGTGCCAGCAGACGGCCAGGGACTGACACAGATACGCAGTATTTT. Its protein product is CASRRPGTDTDTQYF.

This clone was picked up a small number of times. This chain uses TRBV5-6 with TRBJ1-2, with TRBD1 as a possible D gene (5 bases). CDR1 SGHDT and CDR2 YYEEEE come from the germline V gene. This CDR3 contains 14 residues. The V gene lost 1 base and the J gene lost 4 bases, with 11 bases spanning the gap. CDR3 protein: CASSLSLGAYGYTF. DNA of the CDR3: TGTGCCAGCAGCTTGTCTTTAGGGGCCTATGGCTACACCTTC.

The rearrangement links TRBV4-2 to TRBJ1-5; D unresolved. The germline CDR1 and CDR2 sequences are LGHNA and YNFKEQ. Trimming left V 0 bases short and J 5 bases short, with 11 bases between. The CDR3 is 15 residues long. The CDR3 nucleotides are TGTGCCAGCAGCCAAGAAGCGGGGAACGATCAGCCCCAGCATTTT. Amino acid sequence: CASSQEAGNDQPQHF.

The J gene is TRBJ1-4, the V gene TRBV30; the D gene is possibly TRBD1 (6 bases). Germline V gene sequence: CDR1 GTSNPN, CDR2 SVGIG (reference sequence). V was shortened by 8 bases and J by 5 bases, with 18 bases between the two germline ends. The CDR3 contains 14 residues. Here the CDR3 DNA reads TGTGCCCGGGGGGGCCAAGCCTTAAATGAAAAACTGTTTTTT. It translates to CARGGQALNEKLFF.

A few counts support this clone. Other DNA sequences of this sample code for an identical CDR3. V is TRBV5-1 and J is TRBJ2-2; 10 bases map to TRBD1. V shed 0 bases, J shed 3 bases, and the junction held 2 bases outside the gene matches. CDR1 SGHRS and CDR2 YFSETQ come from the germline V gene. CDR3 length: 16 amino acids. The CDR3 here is CASSLGGTGDTGELFF. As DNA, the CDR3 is TGCGCCAGCAGCTTGGGAGGGACAGGGGACACCGGGGAGCTGTTTTTT.

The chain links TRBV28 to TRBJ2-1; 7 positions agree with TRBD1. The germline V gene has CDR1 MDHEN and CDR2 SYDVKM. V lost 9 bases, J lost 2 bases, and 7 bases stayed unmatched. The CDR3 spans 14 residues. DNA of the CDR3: TGTGCCAGTACAGCCGGGACAGCCTACAATGAGCAGTTCTTC. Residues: CASTAGTAYNEQFF.